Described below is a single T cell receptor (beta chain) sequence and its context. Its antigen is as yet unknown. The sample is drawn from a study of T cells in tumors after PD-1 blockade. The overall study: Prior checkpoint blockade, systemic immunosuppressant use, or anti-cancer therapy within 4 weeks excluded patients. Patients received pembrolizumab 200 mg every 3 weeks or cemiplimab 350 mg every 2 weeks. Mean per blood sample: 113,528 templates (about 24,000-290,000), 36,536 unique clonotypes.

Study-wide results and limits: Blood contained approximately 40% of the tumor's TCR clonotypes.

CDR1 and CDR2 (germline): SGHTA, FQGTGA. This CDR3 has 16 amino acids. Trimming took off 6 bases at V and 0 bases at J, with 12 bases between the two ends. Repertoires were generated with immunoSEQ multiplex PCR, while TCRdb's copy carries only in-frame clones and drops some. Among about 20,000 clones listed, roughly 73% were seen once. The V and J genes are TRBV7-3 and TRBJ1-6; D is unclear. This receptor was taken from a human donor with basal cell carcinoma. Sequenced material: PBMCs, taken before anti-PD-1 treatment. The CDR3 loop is CASSIQGRSYNSPLHF. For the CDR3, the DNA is TGTGCCAGCAGTATTCAAGGACGCTCCTATAATTCACCCCTCCACTTT.